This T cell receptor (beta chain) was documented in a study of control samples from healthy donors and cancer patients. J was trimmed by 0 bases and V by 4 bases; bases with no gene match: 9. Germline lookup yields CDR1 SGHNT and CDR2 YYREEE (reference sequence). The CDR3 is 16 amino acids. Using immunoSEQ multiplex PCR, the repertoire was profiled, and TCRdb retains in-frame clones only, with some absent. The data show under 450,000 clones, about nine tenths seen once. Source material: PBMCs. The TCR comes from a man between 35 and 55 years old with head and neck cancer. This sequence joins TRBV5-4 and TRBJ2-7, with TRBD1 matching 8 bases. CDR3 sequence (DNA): TGTGCCAGCAGCAAGGGCGGGACAGGACTCTCCTACGAGCAGTACTTC. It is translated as CASSKGGTGLSYEQYF.